The present T cell receptor (beta chain) was sequenced within a study of identical twins (dated by TCRdb to the mid-2010s). Context from the whole study: The study deep-sequenced TCR alpha and beta repertoires from monozygotic twins, unrelated adults of various ages and cord blood to test whether fetal clonotypes persist. To rule out contamination, the twin experiments were replicated at different times with different library preparation protocols. The paper as a whole reports these results and caveats: Because the same donors could not be followed over many years, the conclusions depended on cross-sectional statistical analysis. In monozygotic twins, out-of-frame TCR alpha sharing was systematically underestimated by recombination models, although the models agreed with sharing between unrelated individuals. Zero-insertion analyses could be partly confounded by invariant T cells such as MAIT and iNKT, although diverse VJ usage argued against such confounding for most clonotypes. A weaker excess of twin sharing was found in beta out-of-frame sequences because the signal-to-noise ratio was lowered by fewer shared sequences. Abundant cord blood beta clonotypes had fewer insertions, young adult naive repertoires showed a similar but weaker trend, and memory repertoires showed no such trend. Compared with coincidental sharing between unrelated individuals, out-of-frame TCR alpha sequences shared between twins had an excess of sequences with low generation probability.

Only healthy Caucasian donors were included. The twin cohort comprised three pairs of female monozygotic twins, all aged about 18 to 29 years. Positive isolation kits from Invitrogen were used to isolate CD4+ and CD8+ T cell populations. About this clonotype: Its antigen remains undetermined. One base away there is no much larger clone; base qualities are not given.

The method behind the library was 5' RACE. The sequencer listed for this sample is Illumina HiSeq 2000. Template switching added a universal primer binding site, and the final cDNA carried a unique molecular identifier that allowed TCR cDNA molecules to be counted accurately. First-strand cDNA for TCR alpha and beta chains was synthesized from specific primers in the conserved constant-segment region. Each cDNA library was double barcoded, with a SMART-Mk sample barcode plus Illumina barcodes, to control for contamination. Two successive PCR steps introduced TruSeq adapter sequences along with Illumina sample barcodes. The Illumina HiSeq platform was used with custom primers to sequence TCR alpha and beta cDNA libraries. As for how the authors treated the data: MiGEC processed the raw reads to extract unique molecular identifiers, while MiXCR was used to determine the CDR3 positions. For each individual, recombination models were inferred using an EM algorithm with the repgenHMM and IGoR tools. Shared clonotypes were analyzed with the tcR package in R, and sharing was normalized by the product of cloneset sizes. To study raw recombination free of thymic and clonal selection effects, out-of-frame nonproductive sequences were analyzed. Using fastp at Q25 and MiXCR, TCRdb reprocessed the public reads and kept productive beta chains. Identical CDR3 proteins give one entry, which carries the most common genes and DNA. The V and J calls follow TCRdb's processing rather than the paper's. The sample contains 300,000 or so distinct CDR3 sequences, more than 8% of them found a single time. Roughly 7% of the sample belongs to the ten largest clones.

Reading the germline V gene (reference sequence) gives CDR1 LNHDA and CDR2 SQIVND. The germline V end is reduced by 7 bases and the J end by 5 bases; junction bases left unmatched: 10. From its cysteine to its phenylalanine, the CDR3 spans 14 amino acids. Kept here is only the CDR3 DNA, which spans 42 bases and is read in frame from base 1. This sample was also put to use in a study of yellow fever vaccine responses in identical twins. The second study reports: According to the authors, in identical twins the way T cells responded to vaccination appeared partly convergent and partly personalized. Focusing on identical twins, the study followed the T cell clones that responded to the vaccine, and did so with precision.

The chain is encoded by TRBV19 joined to TRBJ2-5, with TRBD1 identical over 7 junction bases. Sequenced material: CD8+ T cells sorted from blood. This TCR was recovered from a woman aged 18-29 years in good health. Here the CDR3 is given as CASTQTGLEETQYF. The nucleotide sequence reads as follows: TGTGCCAGTACCCAGACAGGGCTCGAGGAGACCCAGTACTTC.